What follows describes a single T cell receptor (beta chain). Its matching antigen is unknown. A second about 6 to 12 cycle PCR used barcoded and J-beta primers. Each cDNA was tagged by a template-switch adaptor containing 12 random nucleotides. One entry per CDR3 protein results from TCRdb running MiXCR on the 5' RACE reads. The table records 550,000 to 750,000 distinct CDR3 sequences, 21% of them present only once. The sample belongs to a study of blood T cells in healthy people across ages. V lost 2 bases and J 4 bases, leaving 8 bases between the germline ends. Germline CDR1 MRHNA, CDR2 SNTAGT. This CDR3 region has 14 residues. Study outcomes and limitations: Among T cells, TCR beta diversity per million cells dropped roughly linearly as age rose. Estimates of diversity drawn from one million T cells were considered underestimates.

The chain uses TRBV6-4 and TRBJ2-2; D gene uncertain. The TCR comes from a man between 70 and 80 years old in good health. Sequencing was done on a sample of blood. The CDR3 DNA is TGTGCCAGCAGTGACGAAACAGTCACCGGGGAGCTGTTTTTT. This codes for CASSDETVTGELFF.